This entry is about one T cell receptor beta chain. Per the original methods: Estimates of nucleated cell counts were drawn from the amplification of reference gene primers. TCRdb keeps only in-frame clones here, not all; method: immunoSEQ multiplex PCR. V and J calls and clone size are as listed in that table; D and trimming were resolved from the DNA. The sample gives about 220,000 clones, over 75% of which show up once; approximately 5% is in the top ten. This entry comes from a study of blood T cell repertoires in COVID-19. At the level of the study: From the United States, Italy and Spain came samples of acute and convalescent COVID-19. Nucleic acid was either cDNA or gDNA, and it came from T cells, B-cell-depleted T cells, or PBMCs.

This sequence was found in a human donor in a cohort sampled during active COVID-19. Sequenced input: peripheral blood.

The DNA for the CDR3 is TGTGCCAGCAGTTGGACAGGGGGCGGAGGGGGAGCCGAAAAACTGTTTTTT. As protein: CASSWTGGGGGAEKLFF. The chain joins TRBV2 to TRBJ1-4; 11 positions agree with TRBD1. CDR3 length: 17 amino acids. After removal of 5 bases from V and 8 bases from J, the junction contained 13 bases not matched to a gene. The germline gives CDR1 SNHLY, CDR2 FYNNEI.